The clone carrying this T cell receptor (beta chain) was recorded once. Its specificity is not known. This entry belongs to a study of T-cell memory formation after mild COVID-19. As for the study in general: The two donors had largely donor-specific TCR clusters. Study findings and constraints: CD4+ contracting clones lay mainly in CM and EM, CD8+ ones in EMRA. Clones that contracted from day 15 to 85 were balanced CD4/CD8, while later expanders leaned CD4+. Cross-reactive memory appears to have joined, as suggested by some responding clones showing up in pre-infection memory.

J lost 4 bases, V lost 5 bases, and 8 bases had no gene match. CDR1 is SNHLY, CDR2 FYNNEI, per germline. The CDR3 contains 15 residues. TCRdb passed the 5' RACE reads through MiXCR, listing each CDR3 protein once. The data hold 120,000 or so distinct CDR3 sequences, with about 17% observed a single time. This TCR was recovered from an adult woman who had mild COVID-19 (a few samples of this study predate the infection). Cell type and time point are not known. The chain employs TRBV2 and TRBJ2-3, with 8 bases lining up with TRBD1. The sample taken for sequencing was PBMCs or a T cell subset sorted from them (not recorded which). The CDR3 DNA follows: TGTGCCAGCAGTCCGACAGGGGTGTCGGCAGATACGCAGTATTTT. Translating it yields CASSPTGVSADTQYF. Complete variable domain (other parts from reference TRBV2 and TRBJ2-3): EPEVTQTPSHQVTQMGQEVILRCVPISNHLYFYWYRQILGQKVEFLVSFYNNEISEKSEIFDDQFSVERPDGSNFTLKIRSTKLEDSAMYFCASSPTGVSADTQYFGPGTRLTVL.